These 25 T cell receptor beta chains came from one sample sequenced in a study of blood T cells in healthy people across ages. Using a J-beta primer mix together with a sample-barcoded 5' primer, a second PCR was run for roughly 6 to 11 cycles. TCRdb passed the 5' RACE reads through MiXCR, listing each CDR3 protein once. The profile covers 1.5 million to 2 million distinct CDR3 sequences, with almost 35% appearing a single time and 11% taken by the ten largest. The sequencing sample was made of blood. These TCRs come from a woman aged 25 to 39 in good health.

The CDR3 DNA is TGTGCCAGGGGATTCTACAGGGGTGAGACTGAAGCTTTCTTT. Translation gives CARGFYRGETEAFF. The chain combines TRBV6-5 with TRBJ1-1; TRBD1 matches at 7 bases. CDR1 MNHEY and CDR2 SVGAGI come from the germline V gene. V shed 9 bases and J 5 bases; nucleotides not matched to a gene: 12. This CDR3 is built from 14 residues.

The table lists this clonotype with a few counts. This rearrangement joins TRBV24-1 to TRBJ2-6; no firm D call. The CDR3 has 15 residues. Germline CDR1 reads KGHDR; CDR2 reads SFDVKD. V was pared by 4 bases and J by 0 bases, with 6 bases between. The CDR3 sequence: CATSDWTSGANVLTF. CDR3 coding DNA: TGTGCCACCAGTGACTGGACCTCTGGGGCCAACGTCCTGACTTTC.

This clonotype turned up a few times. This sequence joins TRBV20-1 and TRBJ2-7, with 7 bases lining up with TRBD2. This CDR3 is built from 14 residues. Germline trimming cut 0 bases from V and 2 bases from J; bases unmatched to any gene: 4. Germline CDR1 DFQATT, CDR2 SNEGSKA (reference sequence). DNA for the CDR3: TGCAGTGCTAGAGATCGACTAGCCACCTACGAGCAGTACTTC. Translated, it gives CSARDRLATYEQYF.

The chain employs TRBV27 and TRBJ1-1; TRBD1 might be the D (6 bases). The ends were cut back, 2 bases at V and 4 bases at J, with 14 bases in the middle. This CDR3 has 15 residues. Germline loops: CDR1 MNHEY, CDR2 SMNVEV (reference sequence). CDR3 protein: CASSLRGQGRTEAFF. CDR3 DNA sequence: TGTGCCAGCAGTTTACGAGGGCAGGGGCGCACTGAAGCTTTCTTT.

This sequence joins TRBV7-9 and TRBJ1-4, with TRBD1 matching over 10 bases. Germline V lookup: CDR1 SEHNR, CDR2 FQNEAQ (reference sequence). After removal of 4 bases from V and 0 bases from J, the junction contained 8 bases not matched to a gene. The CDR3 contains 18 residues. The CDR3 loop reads CASSSPDRGLSTNEKLFF. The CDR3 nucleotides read TGTGCCAGCAGCTCCCCAGACAGGGGGCTCTCAACTAATGAAAAACTGTTTTTT.

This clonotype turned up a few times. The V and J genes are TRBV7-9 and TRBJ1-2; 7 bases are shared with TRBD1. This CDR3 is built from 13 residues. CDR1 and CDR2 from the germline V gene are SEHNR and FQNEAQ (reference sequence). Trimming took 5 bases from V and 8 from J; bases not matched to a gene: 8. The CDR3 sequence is CASSLATGYGYTF. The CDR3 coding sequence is TGTGCCAGCAGCCTTGCGACAGGGTACGGCTACACCTTC. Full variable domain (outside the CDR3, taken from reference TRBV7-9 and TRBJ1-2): DTGVSQNPRHKITKRGQNVTFRCDPISEHNRLYWYRQTLGQGPEFLTYFQNEAQLEKSRLLSDRFSAERPKGSFSTLEIQRTEQGDSAMYLCASSLATGYGYTFGSGTRLTVV.

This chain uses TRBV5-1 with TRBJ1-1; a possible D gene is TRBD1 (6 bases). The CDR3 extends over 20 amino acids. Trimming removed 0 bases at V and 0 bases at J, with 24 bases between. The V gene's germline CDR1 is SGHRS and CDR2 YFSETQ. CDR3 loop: CASSLEWGRSPDFMNTEAFF. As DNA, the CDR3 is TGCGCCAGCAGCTTGGAATGGGGGCGGAGCCCAGATTTTATGAACACTGAAGCTTTCTTT.

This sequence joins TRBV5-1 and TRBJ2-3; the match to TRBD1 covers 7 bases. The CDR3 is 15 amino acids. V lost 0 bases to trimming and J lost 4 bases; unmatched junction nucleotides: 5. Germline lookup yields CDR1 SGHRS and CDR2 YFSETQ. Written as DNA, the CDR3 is TGCGCCAGCAGCTTGGGAACAGGGGATGCAGATACGCAGTATTTT. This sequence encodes CASSLGTGDADTQYF.

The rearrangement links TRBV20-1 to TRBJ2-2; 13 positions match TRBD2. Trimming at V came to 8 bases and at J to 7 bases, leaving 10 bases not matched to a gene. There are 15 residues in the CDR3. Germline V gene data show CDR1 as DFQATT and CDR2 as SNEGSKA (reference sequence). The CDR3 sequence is CSTLRLAGGDGELFF. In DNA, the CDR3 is TGCAGTACTCTACGACTAGCGGGAGGTGACGGGGAGCTGTTTTTT.

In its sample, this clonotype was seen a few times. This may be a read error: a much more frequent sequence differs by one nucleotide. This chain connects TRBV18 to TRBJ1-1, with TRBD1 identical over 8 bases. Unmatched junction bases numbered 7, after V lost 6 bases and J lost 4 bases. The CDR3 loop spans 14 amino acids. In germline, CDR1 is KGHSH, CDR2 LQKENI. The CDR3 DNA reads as TGTGCCAGCTCCTCGACAGGGGTCGCCACTGAAGCTTTCTTT. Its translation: CASSSTGVATEAFF.

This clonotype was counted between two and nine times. The CDR3 region has the DNA TGTGCCAGCTCACCCTCGGGCAGGGAGAATCAGCCCCAGCATTTT. This sequence encodes CASSPSGRENQPQHF. The chain links TRBV18 to TRBJ1-5; possibly TRBD1 for D (5 bases). The CDR3 extends over 15 amino acids. Germline V gene data show CDR1 as KGHSH and CDR2 as LQKENI. With 3 bases removed from V and 4 bases from J, the gap between germline ends came to 13 bases. Together with reference TRBV18 and TRBJ1-5, the CDR3 gives the full variable domain: NAGVMQNPRHLVRRRGQEARLRCSPMKGHSHVYWYRQLPEEGLKFMVYLQKENIIDESGMPKERFSAEFPKEGPSILRIQQVVRGDSAAYFCASSPSGRENQPQHFGDGTRLSIL.

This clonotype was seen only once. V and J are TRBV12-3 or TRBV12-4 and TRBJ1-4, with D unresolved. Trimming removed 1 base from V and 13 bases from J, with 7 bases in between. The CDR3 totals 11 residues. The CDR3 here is CASSLGRALFF. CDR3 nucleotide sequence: TGTGCCAGCAGTTTAGGGAGGGCACTGTTTTTT.

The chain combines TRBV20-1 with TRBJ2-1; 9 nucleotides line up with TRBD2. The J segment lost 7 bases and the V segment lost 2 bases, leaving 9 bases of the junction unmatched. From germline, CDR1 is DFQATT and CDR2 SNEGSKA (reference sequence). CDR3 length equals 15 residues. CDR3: CSARSSGRKQNEQFF. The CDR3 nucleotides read TGCAGTGCTAGATCGAGCGGGAGGAAGCAAAATGAGCAGTTCTTC.

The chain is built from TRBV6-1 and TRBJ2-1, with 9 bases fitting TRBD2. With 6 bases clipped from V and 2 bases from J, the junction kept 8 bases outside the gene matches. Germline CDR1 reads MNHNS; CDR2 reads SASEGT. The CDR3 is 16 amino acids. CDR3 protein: CASREKTSGTYNEQFF. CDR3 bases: TGTGCCAGCAGGGAAAAGACTAGCGGAACCTACAATGAGCAGTTCTTC.

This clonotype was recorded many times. The CDR3 DNA reads TGTGCCAGCGGACGTCGCACAGATACGCAGTATTTT. It is translated as CASGRRTDTQYF. The rearrangement links TRBV4-2 to TRBJ2-3, with D unclear. V lost 8 bases to trimming and J lost 1 base, with 7 bases between them. In germline, CDR1 is LGHNA, CDR2 YNFKEQ. The length of the CDR3 is 12 residues.

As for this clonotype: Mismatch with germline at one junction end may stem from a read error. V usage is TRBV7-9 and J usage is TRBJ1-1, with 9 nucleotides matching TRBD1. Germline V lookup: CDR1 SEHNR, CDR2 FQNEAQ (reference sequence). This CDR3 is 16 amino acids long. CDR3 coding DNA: TGTGCCAGCAGCTCCCACAGGGGGCAAGCGAACACCGAAGCTTTCTTT. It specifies CASSSHRGQANTEAFF.

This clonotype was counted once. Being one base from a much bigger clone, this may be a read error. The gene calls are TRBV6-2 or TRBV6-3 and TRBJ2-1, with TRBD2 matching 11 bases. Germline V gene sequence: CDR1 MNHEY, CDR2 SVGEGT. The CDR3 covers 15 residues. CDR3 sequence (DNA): TGTGCCAGCAGCCAGACTAGCGGGGACTACAATGAGCGGTTCTTC. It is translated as CASSQTSGDYNERFF.

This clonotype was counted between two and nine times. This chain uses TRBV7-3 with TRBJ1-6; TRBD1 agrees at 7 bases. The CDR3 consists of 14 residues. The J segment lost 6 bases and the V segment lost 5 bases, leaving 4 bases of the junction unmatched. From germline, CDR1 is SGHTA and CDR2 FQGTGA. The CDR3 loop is CASSAGQTNSPLHF. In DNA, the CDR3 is TGTGCCAGCAGCGCGGGACAGACTAATTCACCCCTCCACTTT.

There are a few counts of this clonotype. The CDR3 sequence: CASSGGYYTNEQFF. The CDR3 bases are TGTGCCAGCAGTGGGGGGTACTACACCAATGAGCAGTTCTTC. The rearrangement joins TRBV6-1 to TRBJ2-1, with D possibly being TRBD1 or TRBD2 (5 bases each). Germline loops: CDR1 MNHNS, CDR2 SASEGT. Trimming pared 4 bases from V and 6 bases from J, leaving 13 bases between. The CDR3 is 14 residues long.

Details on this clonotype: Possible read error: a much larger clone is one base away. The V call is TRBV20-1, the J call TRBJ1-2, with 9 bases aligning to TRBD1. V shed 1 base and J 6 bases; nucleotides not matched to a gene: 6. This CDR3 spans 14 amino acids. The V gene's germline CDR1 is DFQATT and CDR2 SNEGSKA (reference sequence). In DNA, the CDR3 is TGCAGTGCTAGAGCCACGGGACAGGGCAATGGCTACACCTTC. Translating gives CSARATGQGNGYTF.

DNA for the CDR3: TGCGCCAGTATGACGGGAGGGACATTGCACTACGAGCAGTACTTC. It is translated as CASMTGGTLHYEQYF. The chain joins TRBV5-1 to TRBJ2-5; 8 bases align to TRBD2. The end of the DNA aligns better with TRBJ2-7, so the J call may be wrong. The CDR3 is 15 residues long. Germline V gene sequence: CDR1 SGHRS, CDR2 YFSETQ.

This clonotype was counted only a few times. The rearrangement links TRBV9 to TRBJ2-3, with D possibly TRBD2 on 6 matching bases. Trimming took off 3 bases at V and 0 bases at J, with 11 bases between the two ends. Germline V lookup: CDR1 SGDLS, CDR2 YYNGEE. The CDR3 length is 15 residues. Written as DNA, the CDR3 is TGTGCCAGCAGCGCCCTTGGGGGGAGCACAGATACGCAGTATTTT. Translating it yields CASSALGGSTDTQYF.

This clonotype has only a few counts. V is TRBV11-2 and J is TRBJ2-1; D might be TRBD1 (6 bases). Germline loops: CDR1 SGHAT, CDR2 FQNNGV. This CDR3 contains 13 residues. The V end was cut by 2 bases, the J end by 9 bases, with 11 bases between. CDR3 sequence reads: CASSLTGTVEQFF. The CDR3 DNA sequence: TGTGCCAGCAGCTTAACAGGGACCGTTGAGCAGTTCTTC.

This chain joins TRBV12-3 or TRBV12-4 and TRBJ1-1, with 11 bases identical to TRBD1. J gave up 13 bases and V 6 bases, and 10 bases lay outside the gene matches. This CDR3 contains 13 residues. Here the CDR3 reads CASRYRDRGSSFF. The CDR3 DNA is TGTGCCAGCAGATACCGGGACAGGGGGTCGAGTTTCTTT.

CDR3 residues: CASSQVRAGSSSYEQYF. CDR3 coding DNA: TGTGCCAGCAGCCAAGTAAGGGCGGGAAGCAGCTCCTACGAGCAGTACTTC. The chain is built from TRBV4-2 and TRBJ2-7; a possible D gene is TRBD2 (6 bases). The CDR3 sequence is 17 residues long. Trimming took off 1 base at V and 0 bases at J, with 16 bases between the two ends. Germline V gene sequence: CDR1 LGHNA, CDR2 YNFKEQ.